This T cell receptor (beta chain) was retrieved from a study of post-analysis software for immune sequencing data. Overall study context: The study covered relapsing-remitting, secondary progressive and progressive-relapsing courses of multiple sclerosis. The study, taken as a whole, reports: The authors found that F measure strongly co-clustered same-batch samples. Patients showed TRBV5-6, TRBV5-1 and TRBV20-1 among about five TRBV segments more frequent than in controls. Comparison with controls showed significantly lower normalized Chao1 diversity in multiple sclerosis patients.

CDR3 length: 14 residues. V was clipped by 6 bases and J by 7 bases; unmatched bases: 10. Per germline, CDR1 MNHEY and CDR2 SMNVEV (reference sequence). Included in the TCR beta cDNA libraries were unique molecular identifiers. Once about 0.85 to 10 million T cells were used, roughly 0.5 million cDNA molecules resulted. Using its own MiXCR run on the PCR reads, TCRdb lists one record per CDR3 protein. The sample holds hundreds of thousands of distinct CDR3 sequences; roughly 27% are singletons and the top ten take roughly 0.53%. This clonotype was recorded a few times. Antigen unknown. Sequencing was carried out using blood. The chain recombines TRBV27 with TRBJ2-5, with 8 bases lining up with TRBD1. The sequence was collected from a girl aged 5 to 17 with multiple sclerosis. In nucleotides, the CDR3 is TGTGCCAGCAGGGTGACAGGGGTTGTAGGGACCCAGTACTTC. This sequence encodes CASRVTGVVGTQYF.